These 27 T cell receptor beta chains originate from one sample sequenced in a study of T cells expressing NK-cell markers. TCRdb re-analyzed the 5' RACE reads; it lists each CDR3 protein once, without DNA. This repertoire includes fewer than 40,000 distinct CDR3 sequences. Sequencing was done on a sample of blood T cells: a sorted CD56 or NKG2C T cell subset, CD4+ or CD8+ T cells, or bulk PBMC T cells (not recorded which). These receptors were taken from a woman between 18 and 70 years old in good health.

The CDR3 region is CASSQAPRNYGYTF. The V gene is TRBV4-1, the J gene TRBJ1-2; with no DNA, the TCRdb D assignment of TRBD1 cannot be verified. In germline, CDR1 is MGHRA, CDR2 YSYEKL. CDR3 length: 14 amino acids.

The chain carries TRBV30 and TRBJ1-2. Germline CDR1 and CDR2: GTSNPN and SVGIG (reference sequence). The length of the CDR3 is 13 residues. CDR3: CAWREGPNYGYTF. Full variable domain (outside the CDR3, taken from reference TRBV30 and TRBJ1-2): SQTIHQWPATLVQPVGSPLSLECTVEGTSNPNLYWYRQAAGRGLQLLFYSVGIGQISSEVPQNLSASRPQDRQFILSSKKLLLSDSGFYLCAWREGPNYGYTFGSGTRLTVV.

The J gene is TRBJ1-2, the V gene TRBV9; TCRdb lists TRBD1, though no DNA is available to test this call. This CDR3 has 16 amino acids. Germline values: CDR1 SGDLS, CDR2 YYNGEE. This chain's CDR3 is CASSVGGVGAHYGYTF.

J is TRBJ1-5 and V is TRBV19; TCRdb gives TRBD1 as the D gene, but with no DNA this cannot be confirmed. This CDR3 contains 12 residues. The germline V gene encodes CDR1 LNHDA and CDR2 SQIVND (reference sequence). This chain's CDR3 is CASRTGNQPQHF.

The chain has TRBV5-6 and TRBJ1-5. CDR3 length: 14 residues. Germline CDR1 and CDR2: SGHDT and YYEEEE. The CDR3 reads CASSRRYGNQPQHF. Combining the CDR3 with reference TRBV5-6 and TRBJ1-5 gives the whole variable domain DAGVTQSPTHLIKTRGQQVTLRCSPKSGHDTVSWYQQALGQGPQFIFQYYEEEERQRGNFPDRFSGHQFPNYSSELNVNALLLGDSALYLCASSRRYGNQPQHFGDGTRLSIL.

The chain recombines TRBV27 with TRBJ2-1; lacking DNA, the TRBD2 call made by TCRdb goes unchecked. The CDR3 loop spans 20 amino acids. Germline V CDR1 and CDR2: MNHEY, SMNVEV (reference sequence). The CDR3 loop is CASIPPGAGGPIKSYNEQFF.

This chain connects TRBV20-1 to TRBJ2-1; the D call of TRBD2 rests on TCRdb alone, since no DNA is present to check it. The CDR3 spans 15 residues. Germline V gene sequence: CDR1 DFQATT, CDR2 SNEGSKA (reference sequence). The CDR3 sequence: CSARATSGRSNEQFF.

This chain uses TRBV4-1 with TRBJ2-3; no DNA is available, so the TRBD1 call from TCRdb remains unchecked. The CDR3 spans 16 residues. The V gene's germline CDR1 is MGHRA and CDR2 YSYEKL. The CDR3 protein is CASSQVPGGRTDTQYF.

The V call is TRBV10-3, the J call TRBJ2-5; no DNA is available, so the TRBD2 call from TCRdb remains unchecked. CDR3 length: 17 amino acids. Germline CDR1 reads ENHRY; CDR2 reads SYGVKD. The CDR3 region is CAISELAGTSGRETQYF.

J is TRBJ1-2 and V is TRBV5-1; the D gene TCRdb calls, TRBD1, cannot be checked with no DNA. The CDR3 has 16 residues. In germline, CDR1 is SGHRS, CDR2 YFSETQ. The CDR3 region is CASSSGQGPRFYGYTF.

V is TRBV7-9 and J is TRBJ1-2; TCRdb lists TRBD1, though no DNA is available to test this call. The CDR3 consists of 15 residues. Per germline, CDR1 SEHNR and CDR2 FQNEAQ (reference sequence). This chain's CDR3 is CASSRGTGTNYGYTF.

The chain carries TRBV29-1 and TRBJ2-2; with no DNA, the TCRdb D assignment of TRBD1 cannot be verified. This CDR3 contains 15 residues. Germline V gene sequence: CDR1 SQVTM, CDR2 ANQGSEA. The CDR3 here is CSAVPDRTEAGELFF.

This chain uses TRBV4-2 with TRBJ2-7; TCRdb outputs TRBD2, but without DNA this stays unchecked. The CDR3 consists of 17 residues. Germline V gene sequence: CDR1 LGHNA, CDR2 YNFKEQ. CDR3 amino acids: CASSQDIEVAVSYEQYF.

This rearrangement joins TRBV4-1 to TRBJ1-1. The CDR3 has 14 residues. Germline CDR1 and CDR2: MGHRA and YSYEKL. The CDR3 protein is CASSQDISNTEAFF.

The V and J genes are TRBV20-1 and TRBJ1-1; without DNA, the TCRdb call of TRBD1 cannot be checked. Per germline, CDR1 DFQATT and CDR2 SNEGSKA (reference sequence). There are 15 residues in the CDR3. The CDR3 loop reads CSARVPGWLNTEAFF.

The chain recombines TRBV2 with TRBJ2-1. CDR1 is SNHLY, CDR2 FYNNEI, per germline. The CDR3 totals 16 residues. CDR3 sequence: CASSESETSSYNEQFF.

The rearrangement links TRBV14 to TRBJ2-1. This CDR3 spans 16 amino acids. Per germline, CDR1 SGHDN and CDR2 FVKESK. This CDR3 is CASSPLGYSSYNEQFF.

The CDR3 spells CASSFVGVELWDEQFF. The V call is TRBV5-6, the J call TRBJ2-1. CDR3 length equals 16 residues. Germline values: CDR1 SGHDT, CDR2 YYEEEE.

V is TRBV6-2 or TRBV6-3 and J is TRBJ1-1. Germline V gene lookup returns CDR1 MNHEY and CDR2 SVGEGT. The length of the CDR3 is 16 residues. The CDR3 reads CASSYRVTGLNTEAFF.

The CDR3 protein is CAWSSGTGYQPQHF. The rearrangement uses TRBV30 and TRBJ1-5; TCRdb indicates TRBD1, and absent DNA this call remains unverified. The germline gives CDR1 GTSNPN, CDR2 SVGIG (reference sequence). CDR3 length equals 14 residues.

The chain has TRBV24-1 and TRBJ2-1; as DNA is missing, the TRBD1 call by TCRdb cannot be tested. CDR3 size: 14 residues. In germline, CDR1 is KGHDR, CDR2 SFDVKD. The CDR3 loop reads CATSPGGRFNEQFF.

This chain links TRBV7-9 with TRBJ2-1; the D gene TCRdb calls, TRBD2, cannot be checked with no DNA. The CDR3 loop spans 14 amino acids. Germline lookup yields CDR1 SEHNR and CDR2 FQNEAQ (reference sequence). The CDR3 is CASSFPGPYNEQFF.

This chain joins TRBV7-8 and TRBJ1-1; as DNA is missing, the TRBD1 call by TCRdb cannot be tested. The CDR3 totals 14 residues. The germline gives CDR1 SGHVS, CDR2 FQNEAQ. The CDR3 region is CASSSGVRDTEAFF.

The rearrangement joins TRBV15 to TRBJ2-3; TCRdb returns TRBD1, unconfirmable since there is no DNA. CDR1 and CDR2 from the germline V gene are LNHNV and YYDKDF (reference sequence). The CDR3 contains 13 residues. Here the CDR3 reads CATTSTVTDTQYF.

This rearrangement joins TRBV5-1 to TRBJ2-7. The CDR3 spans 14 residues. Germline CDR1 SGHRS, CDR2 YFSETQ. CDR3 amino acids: CASSIDRDSYEQYF. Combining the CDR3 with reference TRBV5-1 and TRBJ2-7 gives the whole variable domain KAGVTQTPRYLIKTRGQQVTLSCSPISGHRSVSWYQQTPGQGLQFLFEYFSETQRNKGNFPGRFSGRQFSNSRSEMNVSTLELGDSALYLCASSIDRDSYEQYFGPGTRLTVT.

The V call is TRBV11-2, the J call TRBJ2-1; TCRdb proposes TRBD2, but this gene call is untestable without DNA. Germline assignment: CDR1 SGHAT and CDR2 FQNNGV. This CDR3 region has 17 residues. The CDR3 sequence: CASSLARRGTRDNEQFF. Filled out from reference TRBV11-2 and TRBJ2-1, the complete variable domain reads EAGVAQSPRYKIIEKRQSVAFWCNPISGHATLYWYQQILGQGPKLLIQFQNNGVVDDSQLPKDRFSAERLKGVDSTLKIQPAKLEDSAVYLCASSLARRGTRDNEQFFGPGTRLTVL.

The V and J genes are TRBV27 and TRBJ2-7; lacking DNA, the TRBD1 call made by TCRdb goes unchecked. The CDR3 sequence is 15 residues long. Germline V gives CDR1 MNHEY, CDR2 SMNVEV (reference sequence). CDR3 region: CASSLSPDISYEQYF.